This TCR beta chain was documented in a study of OX40 agonist ivuxolimab in advanced cancers. Study results and limitations: Clonal expansion by week 6 occurred in CD4+ and CD8+ blood T cells (at 0.1 to 3.0 mg/kg). The antigen specificity of the peripheral T cells (those that were expanded) was not determined. Expanded clones were, on average, more numerous among CD8+ T cells than CD4+.

The assay was immunoSEQ multiplex PCR, and TCRdb's table has in-frame clones only and misses some. The sample yields some 70,000 clones, approximately 93% seen once. For this clone: Its antigen is as yet unknown.

The sequencing here drew on CD4+ or CD8+ T cells sorted from blood, taken in a trial of the OX40 agonist ivuxolimab. The sequence derives from an adult with an advanced solid tumor such as melanoma, head and neck, liver or kidney cancer.

The CDR3 loop reads CASSLNDRAYWDETQYF. CDR3 bases: TGTGCCAGCAGCTTGAATGACAGGGCTTATTGGGACGAGACCCAGTACTTC. This rearrangement joins TRBV5-5 to TRBJ2-5; 7 bases line up with TRBD1. Losses at the gene ends were 1 base for V and 5 bases for J; bases not matched to a gene: 14. The CDR3 runs 17 residues. In germline, CDR1 is SGHKS, CDR2 YYEKEE (reference sequence).